This entry concerns a single TCR beta chain. This clone has just a few counts. This receptor's antigen is unknown. Nothing much larger sits one base from this clone, and base qualities are not available. The same CDR3 also results from other DNA sequences found in this sample. This specimen comes from a study of shared clonotypes between healthy human individuals (dated by TCRdb to 2019 to 2021). Study-wide context: A few men and a couple of women, aged 18 to 49 years, made up the cohort. To increase sequencing depth and limit assay-specific biases, TCR repertoire library preparation and sequencing were carried out by different laboratories using diverse techniques. Leukapheresis yielded between about 0.94 and 8.9 billion PBMCs per donor. For each donor, CD4 naive and CD4 memory were each given three plates, CD8 naive was given two plates, and CD8 memory was given one plate. Blood TCR repertoires of about 5 healthy adults were deeply sequenced to estimate repertoire size and the extent of clonotype sharing between individuals.

Healthy HIV-negative adults with no recently reported acute infections or vaccinations were included as donors. All donors were Caucasian adults living in Nashville, Tennessee, USA. CD4+ T cells were enriched by magnetic negative selection; naive cells were then positively selected on CD45RA, and the negative fraction formed the memory subset. After blood collection by leukapheresis, PBMCs were isolated using Ficoll-Histopaque density gradient centrifugation and then cryopreserved in the vapor phase of liquid nitrogen. Analytical flow cytometry was used to check the purity and quantity of every magnetically sorted T cell population. Genomic DNA was isolated from each sorted fraction and quantified by UV absorbance on a Nanodrop 2000c. What the work shows at the level of the full study, not this receptor alone: Pairwise subsampling indicated that sequencing depth was expected to affect the degree of clonotype sharing among donors. The small number of donors limited the genetic and exposure-history diversity represented. Roughly 5.2% of naive CD4, 3.5% of naive CD8, 2.3% of memory CD4, and approximately 0.4% of memory CD8 clonotypes were shared across four donors. Sampling was restricted to blood, and TCR repertoires in tissue are likely to differ from TCR repertoires in blood. Rarefaction of sorted-subset datasets indicated incomplete sequencing despite the large sequencing depth. Clonotypes shared by all four sorted-subset donors showed higher generation probabilities than non-shared clonotypes. Naive subsets generally had larger estimated clonotype richness than memory subsets did.

Using the deep immunoSEQ assay, TCR CDR3 regions were amplified from genomic DNA by multiplex PCR. For each cell subset, the extracted genomic DNA was distributed evenly across all wells of several immunoSEQ 96-well plates, and each plate served as one replicate. For sorted subsets, each replicate PCR was loaded with 200 ng genomic DNA, equivalent to approximately 27,000 T cell genomes. The purified libraries were quantified using a Qubit 3.0 fluorometer, sized with a Bioanalyzer 2100, and then quantified again using the KAPA Library Quantification kit. Every immunoSEQ 96-well plate was sequenced on a dedicated single-read 150-cycle Illumina NextSeq 550 flow cell. In the source study's methods: Because the immunoSEQ output included only junctional sequences and no quality scores, the filtering could not be the same as the filtering used for full-length reads. Sequences were annotated with PyIR, a Python wrapper for IgBLAST v1.9, using IMGT germline references to assign V/J genes and CDR3. Any read was removed if the V/J assignment was weak (E-value above 1e-6), the CDR3 was missing, or the read contained stop codons, out-of-frame junctions, or ambiguous translated residues. A V3J clonotype was defined by an identical inferred V gene, J gene, and CDR3 amino acid sequence. Percentage overlap between repertoires was calculated by dividing the number of shared unique clonotypes by the size of the smaller repertoire. Richness of each repertoire was evaluated using RTK rarefaction, the Chao1 estimator, and Recon v2.1 estimates of unobserved clonotypes. OLGA was used to compute generation probabilities for all TCRbeta clonotypes that the gDNA method yielded from a handful of donors. TCRdb holds this immuneACCESS table with in-frame rearrangements only. Some clones are missing; in checked studies, unresolved V genes explain under half, and the rest has no known cause. V and J calls plus clone size are reproduced from that table; the DNA served to infer D and trimming. The sample contains about 1 million clones, about 70% of them found a single time. The top ten hold over 1.3% of the sample.

CDR1 SGHTS and CDR2 YDEGEE were looked up in the germline V gene. Including cysteine and phenylalanine, the CDR3 has 15 amino acids. The retained sequence is limited to the CDR3, 45 bases, with the frame set at the first base. V ends up 0 bases short and J 4 bases short, with an unmatched junction base count of 2. The sequencing sample was made of memory CD4+ T cells sorted from blood. The label giving this sample's cell subset or site can be read as: CD45RA-negative fraction. The receptor was derived from a man between 18 and 35 years old in good health. The rearranged chain carries TRBV5-8 and TRBJ2-2; TRBD1 aligns with 8 central bases. The DNA reads TGTGCCAGCAGCTTGGGACAGGGGTTCACCGGGGAGCTGTTTTTT. Translated, it reads CASSLGQGFTGELFF.